The present T cell receptor (beta chain) was sequenced within a study of cytotoxic CD8 clonotypes in ibrutinib-treated CLL. Study context: The sample average was about 280,000 productive templates and tens of thousands of productive rearrangements. Study results and caveats: Stable or contracted on treatment, public clonotypes were also uncommon.

On this clone itself: Its cognate antigen is unknown.

This CDR3 is 16 amino acids long. The germline V gene encodes CDR1 GTSNPN and CDR2 SVGIG (reference sequence). The trim removed 1 base at V and 6 bases at J, leaving 9 bases unmatched. The assay was immunoSEQ multiplex PCR, and TCRdb's table has in-frame clones only and misses some. The sample comprises roughly 200,000 clones, about 72% of which are singletons, and around an eighth rests with the top ten. The chain uses TRBV30 and TRBJ1-4; 9 bases agree with TRBD1. The receptor was isolated from a human donor with chronic lymphocytic leukemia. The sample in question was PBMCs, obtained after 24 months of ibrutinib treatment. The CDR3 nucleotides read TGTGCCTGGAGTGGACAGGGAACAGGGGGCTATGAAAAACTGTTTTTT. Amino acids: CAWSGQGTGGYEKLFF.